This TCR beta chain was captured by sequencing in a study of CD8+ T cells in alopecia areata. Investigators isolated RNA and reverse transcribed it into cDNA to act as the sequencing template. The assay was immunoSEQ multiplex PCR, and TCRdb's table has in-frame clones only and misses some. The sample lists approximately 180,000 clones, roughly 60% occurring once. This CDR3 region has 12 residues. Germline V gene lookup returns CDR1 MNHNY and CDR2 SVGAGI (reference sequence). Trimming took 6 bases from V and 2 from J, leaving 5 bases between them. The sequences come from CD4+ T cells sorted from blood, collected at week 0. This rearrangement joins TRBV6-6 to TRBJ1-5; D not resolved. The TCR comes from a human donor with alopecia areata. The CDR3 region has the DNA TGTGCCAGCAGGCTGGGCAATCAGCCCCAGCATTTT. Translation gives CASRLGNQPQHF.